This TCR beta chain comes out of a study of cytomegalovirus exposure and HLA in healthy donors. Findings of the study overall: TCR beta V- and J-gene trimming, according to a later analysis, was linked to a missense DCLRE1C variant. Equally common other TCR beta chains were less clonally expanded than HLA-associated ones, a later analysis found. Reported results showed that the classifier diagnosed cytomegalovirus status with high specificity and sensitivity.

About this clone: The antigen is undetermined.

The ends were cut back, 8 bases at V and 1 base at J, with 17 bases in the middle. The CDR3 is made up of 15 amino acids. Germline V gives CDR1 SNHLY, CDR2 FYNNEI. Amplification used 60 Vbeta primers and 13 Jbeta primers. Libraries were prepared by immunoSEQ multiplex PCR; TCRdb keeps only in-frame clonotypes and omits some of them. The sample shows approximately 150,000 clones, 65% to 90% of them seen only once. The chain links TRBV2 to TRBJ2-5, with a weak D call TRBD2 (6 bases). What was sequenced was PBMCs. The TCR sequence derives from a male donor in good health and CMV-seronegative. The DNA for the CDR3 is TGTGCCAGCTGGAGGGGTGCTACGATCCAAGAGACCCAGTACTTC. It yields the protein CASWRGATIQETQYF. Drawing the rest from reference TRBV2 and TRBJ2-5, the complete variable domain is EPEVTQTPSHQVTQMGQEVILRCVPISNHLYFYWYRQILGQKVEFLVSFYNNEISEKSEIFDDQFSVERPDGSNFTLKIRSTKLEDSAMYFCASWRGATIQETQYFGPGTRLLVL.